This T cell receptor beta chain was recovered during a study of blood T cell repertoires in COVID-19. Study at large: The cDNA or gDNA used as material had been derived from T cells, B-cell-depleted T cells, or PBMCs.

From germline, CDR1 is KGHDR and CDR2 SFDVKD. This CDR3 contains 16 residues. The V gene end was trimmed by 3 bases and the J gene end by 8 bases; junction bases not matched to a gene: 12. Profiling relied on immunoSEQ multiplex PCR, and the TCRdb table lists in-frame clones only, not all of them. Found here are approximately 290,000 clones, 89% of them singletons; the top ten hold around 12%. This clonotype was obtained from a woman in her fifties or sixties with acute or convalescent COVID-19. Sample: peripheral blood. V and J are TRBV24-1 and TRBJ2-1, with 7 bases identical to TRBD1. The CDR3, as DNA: TGTGCCACCAGTGATCCCACCATCGGGACAGTGGATGAGCAGTTCTTC. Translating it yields CATSDPTIGTVDEQFF.